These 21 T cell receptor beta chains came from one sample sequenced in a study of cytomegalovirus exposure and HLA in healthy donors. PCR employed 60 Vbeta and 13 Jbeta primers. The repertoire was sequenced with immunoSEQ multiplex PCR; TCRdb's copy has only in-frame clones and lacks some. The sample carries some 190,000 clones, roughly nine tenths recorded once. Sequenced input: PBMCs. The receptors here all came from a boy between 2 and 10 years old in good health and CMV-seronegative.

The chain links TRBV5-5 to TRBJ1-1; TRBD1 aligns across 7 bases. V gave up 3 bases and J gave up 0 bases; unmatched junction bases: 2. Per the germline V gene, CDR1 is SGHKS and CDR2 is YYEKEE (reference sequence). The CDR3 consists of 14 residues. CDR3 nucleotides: TGTGCCAGCAGCTCGACAGGGTTGAACACTGAAGCTTTCTTT. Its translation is CASSSTGLNTEAFF. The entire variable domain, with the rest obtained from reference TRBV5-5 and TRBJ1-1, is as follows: DAGVTQSPTHLIKTRGQQVTLRCSPISGHKSVSWYQQVLGQGPQFIFQYYEKEERGRGNFPDRFSARQFPNYSSELNVNALLLGDSALYLCASSSTGLNTEAFFGQGTRLTVV.

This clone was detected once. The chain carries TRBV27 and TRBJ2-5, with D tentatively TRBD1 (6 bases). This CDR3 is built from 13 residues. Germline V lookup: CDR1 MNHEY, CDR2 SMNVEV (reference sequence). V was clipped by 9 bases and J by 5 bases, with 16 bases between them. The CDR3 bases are TGTGCCAGTCGCCGGGACATTGGGGAGACCCAGTACTTC. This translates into CASRRDIGETQYF.

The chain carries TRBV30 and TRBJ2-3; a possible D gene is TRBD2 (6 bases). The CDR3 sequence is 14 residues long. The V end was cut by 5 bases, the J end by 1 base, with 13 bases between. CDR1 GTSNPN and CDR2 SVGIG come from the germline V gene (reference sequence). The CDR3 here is CAWAAGLGTDTQYF. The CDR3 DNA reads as TGTGCCTGGGCAGCGGGTCTGGGCACAGATACGCAGTATTTT.

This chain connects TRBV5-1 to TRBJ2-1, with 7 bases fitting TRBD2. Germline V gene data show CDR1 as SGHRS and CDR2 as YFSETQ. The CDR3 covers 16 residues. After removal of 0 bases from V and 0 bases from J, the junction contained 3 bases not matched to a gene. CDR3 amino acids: CASSLAPSGSYNEQFF. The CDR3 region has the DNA TGCGCCAGCAGCTTGGCCCCTAGCGGCTCCTACAATGAGCAGTTCTTC. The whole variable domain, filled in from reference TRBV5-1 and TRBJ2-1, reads KAGVTQTPRYLIKTRGQQVTLSCSPISGHRSVSWYQQTPGQGLQFLFEYFSETQRNKGNFPGRFSGRQFSNSRSEMNVSTLELGDSALYLCASSLAPSGSYNEQFFGPGTRLTVL.

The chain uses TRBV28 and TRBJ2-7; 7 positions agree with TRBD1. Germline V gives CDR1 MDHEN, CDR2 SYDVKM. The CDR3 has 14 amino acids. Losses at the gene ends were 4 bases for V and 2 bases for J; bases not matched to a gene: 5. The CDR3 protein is CASSSDRPAYEQYF. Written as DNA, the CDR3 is TGTGCCAGCAGTTCGGACAGGCCTGCCTACGAGCAGTACTTC.

The DNA of the CDR3 is TGTGCCAGCAGTGAAGCTAGCGGGAGTTCCTACAATGAGCAGTTCTTC. This sequence encodes CASSEASGSSYNEQFF. This chain uses TRBV2 with TRBJ2-1, with 9 bases lining up with TRBD2. CDR1 and CDR2 (germline): SNHLY, FYNNEI. V shed 0 bases and J 1 base; nucleotides not matched to a gene: 1. The CDR3 has 16 residues.

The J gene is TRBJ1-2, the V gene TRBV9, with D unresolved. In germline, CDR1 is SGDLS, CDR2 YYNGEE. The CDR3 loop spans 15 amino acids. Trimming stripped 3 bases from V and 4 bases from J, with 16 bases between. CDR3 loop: CASSGSGEGVYGYTF. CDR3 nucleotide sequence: TGTGCCAGCAGCGGAAGCGGGGAGGGAGTCTATGGCTACACCTTC.

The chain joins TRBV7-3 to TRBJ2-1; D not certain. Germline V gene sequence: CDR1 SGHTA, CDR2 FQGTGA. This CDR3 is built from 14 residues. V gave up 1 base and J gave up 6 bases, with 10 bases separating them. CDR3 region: CASSLMPYFNEQFF. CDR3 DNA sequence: TGTGCCAGCAGCTTAATGCCCTATTTCAATGAGCAGTTCTTC.

CDR3: CASSVRTGNTIYF. CDR3 nucleotide sequence: TGTGCCAGCAGCGTGAGGACAGGAAACACCATATATTTT. The V and J genes are TRBV9 and TRBJ1-3; D possibly corresponds to TRBD1 (5 bases). CDR1 and CDR2 (germline): SGDLS, YYNGEE. The CDR3 loop spans 13 amino acids. Trimming removed 2 bases from V and 4 bases from J, with 7 bases in between.

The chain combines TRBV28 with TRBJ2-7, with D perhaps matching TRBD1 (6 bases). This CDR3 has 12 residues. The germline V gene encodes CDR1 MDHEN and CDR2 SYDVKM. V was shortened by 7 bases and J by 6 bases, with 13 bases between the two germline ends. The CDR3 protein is CASTTGYGEQYF. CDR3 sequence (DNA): TGTGCCAGCACCACAGGGTACGGCGAGCAGTACTTC.

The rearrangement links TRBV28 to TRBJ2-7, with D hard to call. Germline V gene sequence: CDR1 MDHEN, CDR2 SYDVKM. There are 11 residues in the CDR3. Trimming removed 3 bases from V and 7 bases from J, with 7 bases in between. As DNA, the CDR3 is TGTGCCAGCAGTTTTTCTAGGGAGCAGTACTTC. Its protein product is CASSFSREQYF.

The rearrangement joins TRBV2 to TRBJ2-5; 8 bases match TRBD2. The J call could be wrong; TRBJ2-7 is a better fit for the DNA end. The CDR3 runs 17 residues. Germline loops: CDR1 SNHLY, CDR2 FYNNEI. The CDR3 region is CASSEALRGGATYEQYF. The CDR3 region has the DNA TGTGCCAGCAGTGAAGCGCTTCGGGGGGGGGCCACCTACGAGCAGTACTTC.

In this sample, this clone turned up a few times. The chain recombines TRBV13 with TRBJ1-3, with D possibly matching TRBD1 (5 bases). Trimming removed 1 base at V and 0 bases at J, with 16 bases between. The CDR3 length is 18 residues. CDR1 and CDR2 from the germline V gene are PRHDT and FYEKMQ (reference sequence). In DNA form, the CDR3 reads TGTGCCAGCAGCTTAGTTCTGGACATATCCTCCTCTGGAAACACCATATATTTT. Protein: CASSLVLDISSSGNTIYF.

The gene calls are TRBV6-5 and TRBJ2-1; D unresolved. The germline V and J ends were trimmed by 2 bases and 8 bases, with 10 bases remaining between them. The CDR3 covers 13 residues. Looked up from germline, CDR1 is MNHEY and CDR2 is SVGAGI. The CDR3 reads CASSYTKRDEQFF. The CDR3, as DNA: TGTGCCAGCAGTTACACTAAACGGGATGAGCAGTTCTTC.

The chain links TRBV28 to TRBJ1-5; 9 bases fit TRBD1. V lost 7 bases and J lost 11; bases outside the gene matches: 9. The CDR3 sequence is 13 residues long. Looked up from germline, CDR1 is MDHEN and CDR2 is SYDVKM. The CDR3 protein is CASTLGQGPAQHF. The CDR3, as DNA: TGTGCCAGCACCCTGGGACAGGGACCAGCCCAGCATTTT.

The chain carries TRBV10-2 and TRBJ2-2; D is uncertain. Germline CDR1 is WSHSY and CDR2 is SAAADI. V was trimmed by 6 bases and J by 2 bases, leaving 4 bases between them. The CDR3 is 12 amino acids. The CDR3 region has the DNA TGCGCCAGCAGCCTTAACACCGGGGAGCTGTTTTTT. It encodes CASSLNTGELFF.

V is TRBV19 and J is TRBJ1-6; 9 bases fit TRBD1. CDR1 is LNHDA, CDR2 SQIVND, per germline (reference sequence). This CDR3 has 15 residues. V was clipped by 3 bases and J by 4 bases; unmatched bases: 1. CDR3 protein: CASSIGQGYNSPLHF. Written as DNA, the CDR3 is TGTGCCAGTAGTATCGGACAGGGGTATAATTCACCCCTCCACTTT.

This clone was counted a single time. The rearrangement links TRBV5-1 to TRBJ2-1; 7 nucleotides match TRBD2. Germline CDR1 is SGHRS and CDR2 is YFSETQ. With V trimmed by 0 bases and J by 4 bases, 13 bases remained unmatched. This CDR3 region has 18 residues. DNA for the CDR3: TGCGCCAGCAGCTTGGGGGGGACCGGGACTATAAGGTACAATGAGCAGTTCTTC. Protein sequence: CASSLGGTGTIRYNEQFF. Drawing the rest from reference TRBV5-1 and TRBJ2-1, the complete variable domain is KAGVTQTPRYLIKTRGQQVTLSCSPISGHRSVSWYQQTPGQGLQFLFEYFSETQRNKGNFPGRFSGRQFSNSRSEMNVSTLELGDSALYLCASSLGGTGTIRYNEQFFGPGTRLTVL.

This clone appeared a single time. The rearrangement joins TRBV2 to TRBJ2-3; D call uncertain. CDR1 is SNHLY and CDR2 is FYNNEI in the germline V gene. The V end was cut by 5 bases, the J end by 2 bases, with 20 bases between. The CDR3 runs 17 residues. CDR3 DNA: TGTGCCAGCAGTCCGACGCCCCTGCGGTCCGACACAGATACGCAGTATTTT. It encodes CASSPTPLRSDTDTQYF.

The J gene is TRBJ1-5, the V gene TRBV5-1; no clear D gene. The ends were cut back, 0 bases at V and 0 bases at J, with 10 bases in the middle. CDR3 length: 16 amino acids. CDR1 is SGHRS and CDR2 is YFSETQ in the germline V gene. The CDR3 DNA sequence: TGCGCCAGCAGCTTGGAGCCAGGCAATAGCAATCAGCCCCAGCATTTT. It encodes CASSLEPGNSNQPQHF.

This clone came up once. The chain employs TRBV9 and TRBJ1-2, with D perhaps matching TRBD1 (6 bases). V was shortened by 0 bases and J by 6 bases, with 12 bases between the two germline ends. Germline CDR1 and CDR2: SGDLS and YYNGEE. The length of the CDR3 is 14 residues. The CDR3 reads CASSVASGHHGYTF. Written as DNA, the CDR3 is TGTGCCAGCAGCGTAGCTTCGGGACATCATGGCTACACCTTC. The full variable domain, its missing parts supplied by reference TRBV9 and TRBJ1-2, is DSGVTQTPKHLITATGQRVTLRCSPRSGDLSVYWYQQSLDQGLQFLIQYYNGEERAKGNILERFSAQQFPDLHSELNLSSLELGDSALYFCASSVASGHHGYTFGSGTRLTVV.